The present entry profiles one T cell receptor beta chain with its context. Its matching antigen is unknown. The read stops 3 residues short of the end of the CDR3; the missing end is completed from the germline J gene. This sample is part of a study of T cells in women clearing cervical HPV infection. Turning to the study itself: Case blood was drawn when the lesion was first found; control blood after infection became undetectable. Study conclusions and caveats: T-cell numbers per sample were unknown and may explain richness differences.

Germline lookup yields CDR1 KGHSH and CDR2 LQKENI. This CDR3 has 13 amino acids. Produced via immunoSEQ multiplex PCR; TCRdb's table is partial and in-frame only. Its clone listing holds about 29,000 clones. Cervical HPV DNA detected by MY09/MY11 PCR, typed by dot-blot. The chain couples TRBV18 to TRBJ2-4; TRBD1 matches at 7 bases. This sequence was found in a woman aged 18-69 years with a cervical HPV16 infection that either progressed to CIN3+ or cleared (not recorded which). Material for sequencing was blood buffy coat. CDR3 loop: CASSPDRAHGQYF. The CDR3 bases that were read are TGTGCCAGCTCACCAGACAGGGCCCATGGT.